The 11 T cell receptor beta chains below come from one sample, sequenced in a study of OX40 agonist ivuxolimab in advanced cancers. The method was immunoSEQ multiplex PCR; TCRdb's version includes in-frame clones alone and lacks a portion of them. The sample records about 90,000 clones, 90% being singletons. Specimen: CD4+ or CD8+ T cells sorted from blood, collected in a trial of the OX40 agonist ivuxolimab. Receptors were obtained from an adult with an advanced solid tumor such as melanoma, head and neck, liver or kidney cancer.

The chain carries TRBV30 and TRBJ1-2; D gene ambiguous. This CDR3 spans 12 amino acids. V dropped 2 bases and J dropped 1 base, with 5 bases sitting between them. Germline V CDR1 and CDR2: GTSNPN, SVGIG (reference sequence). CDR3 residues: CAWSWRNYGYTF. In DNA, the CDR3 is TGTGCCTGGAGTTGGCGTAACTATGGCTACACCTTC.

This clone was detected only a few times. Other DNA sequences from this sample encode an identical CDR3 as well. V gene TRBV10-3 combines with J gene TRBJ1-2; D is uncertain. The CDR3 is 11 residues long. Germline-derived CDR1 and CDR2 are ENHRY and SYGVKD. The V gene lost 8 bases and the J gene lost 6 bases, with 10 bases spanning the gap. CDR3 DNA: TGTGCCATCTTCGTAAATGATGGCTACACCTTC. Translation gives CAIFVNDGYTF.

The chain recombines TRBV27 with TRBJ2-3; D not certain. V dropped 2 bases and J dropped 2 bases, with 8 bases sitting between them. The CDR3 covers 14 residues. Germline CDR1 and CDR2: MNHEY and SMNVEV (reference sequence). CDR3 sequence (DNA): TGTGCCAGCAGTTTAACCATAATCACAGATACGCAGTATTTT. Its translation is CASSLTIITDTQYF.

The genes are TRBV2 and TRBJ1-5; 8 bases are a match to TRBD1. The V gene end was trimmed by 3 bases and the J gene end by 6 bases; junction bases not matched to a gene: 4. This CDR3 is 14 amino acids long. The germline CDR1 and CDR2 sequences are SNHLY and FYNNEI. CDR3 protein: CASSDSGGVQPQHF. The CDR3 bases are TGTGCCAGCAGTGACTCAGGGGGCGTTCAGCCCCAGCATTTT.

The CDR3, as DNA: TGCGCCAGCAGCTTGTTGGCTAGCGGGGGTACAGAGACCCAGTACTTC. This gives the protein CASSLLASGGTETQYF. The chain recombines TRBV5-1 with TRBJ2-5, with 10 bases lining up with TRBD2. Trimming at V came to 1 base and at J to 4 bases, leaving 7 bases not matched to a gene. CDR1 and CDR2 (germline): SGHRS, YFSETQ. CDR3 length equals 16 residues.

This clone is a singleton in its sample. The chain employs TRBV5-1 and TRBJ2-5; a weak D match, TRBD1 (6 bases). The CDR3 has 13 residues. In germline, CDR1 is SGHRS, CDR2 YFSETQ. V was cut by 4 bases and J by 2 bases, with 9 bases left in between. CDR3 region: CASSRTVQETQYF. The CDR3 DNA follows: TGCGCCAGCAGCCGGACAGTACAAGAGACCCAGTACTTC. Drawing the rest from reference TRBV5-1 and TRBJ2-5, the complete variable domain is KAGVTQTPRYLIKTRGQQVTLSCSPISGHRSVSWYQQTPGQGLQFLFEYFSETQRNKGNFPGRFSGRQFSNSRSEMNVSTLELGDSALYLCASSRTVQETQYFGPGTRLLVL.

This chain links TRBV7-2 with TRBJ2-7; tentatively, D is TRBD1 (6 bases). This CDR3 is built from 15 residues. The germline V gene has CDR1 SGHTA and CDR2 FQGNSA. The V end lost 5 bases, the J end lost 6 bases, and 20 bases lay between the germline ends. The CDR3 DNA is TGTGCCAGCAGCCCCGCCTTTGGGGGCCGGGGCGAGCAGTACTTC. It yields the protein CASSPAFGGRGEQYF.

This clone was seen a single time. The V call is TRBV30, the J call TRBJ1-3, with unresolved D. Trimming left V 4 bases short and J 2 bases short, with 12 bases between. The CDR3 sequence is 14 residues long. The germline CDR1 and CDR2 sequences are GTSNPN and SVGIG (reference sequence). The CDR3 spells CAWTTGIPGNTIYF. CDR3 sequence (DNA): TGTGCCTGGACTACGGGGATTCCTGGAAACACCATATATTTT.

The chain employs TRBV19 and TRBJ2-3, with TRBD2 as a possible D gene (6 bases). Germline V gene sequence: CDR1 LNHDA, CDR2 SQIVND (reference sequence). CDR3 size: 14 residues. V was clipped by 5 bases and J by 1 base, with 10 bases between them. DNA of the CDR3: TGTGCCAGTAGTGCTAGCGCGGGCACAGATACGCAGTATTTT. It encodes CASSASAGTDTQYF.

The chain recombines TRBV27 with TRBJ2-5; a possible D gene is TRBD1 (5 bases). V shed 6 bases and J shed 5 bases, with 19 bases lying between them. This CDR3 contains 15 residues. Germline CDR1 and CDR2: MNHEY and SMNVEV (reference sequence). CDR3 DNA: TGTGCCAGCAGCCAAACTTTCAGGGCTGTTGAGACCCAGTACTTC. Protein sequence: CASSQTFRAVETQYF.

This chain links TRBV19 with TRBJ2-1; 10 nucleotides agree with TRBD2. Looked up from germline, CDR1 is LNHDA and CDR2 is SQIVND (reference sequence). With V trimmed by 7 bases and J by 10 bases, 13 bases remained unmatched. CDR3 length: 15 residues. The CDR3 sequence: CASMRISGGSREQFF. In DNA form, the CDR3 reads TGTGCCAGTATGCGGATTAGCGGGGGGTCTAGGGAGCAGTTCTTC.